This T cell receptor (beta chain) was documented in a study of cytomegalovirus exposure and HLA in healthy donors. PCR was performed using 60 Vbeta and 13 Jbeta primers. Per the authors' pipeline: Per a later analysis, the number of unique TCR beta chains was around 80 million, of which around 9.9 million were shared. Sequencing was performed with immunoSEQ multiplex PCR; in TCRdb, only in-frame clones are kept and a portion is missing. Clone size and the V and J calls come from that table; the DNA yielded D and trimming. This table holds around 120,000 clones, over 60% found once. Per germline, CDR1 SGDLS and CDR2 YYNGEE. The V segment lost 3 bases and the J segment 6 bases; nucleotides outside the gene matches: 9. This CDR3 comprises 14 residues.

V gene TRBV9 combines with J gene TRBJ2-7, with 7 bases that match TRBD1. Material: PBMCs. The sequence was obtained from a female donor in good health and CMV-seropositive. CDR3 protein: CASSGYNNRGEQYF. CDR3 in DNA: TGTGCCAGCAGCGGATATAACAACAGGGGCGAGCAGTACTTC.